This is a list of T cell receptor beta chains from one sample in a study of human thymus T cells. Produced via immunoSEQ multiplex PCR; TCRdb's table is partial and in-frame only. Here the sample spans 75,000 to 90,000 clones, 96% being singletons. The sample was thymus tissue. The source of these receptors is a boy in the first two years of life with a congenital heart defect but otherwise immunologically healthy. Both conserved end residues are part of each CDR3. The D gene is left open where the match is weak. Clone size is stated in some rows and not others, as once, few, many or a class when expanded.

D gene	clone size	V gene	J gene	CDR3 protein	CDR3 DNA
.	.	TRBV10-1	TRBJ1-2	CASSESGSYGYTF	TGCGCCAGCAGTGAGTCAGGCTCCTATGGCTACACCTTC
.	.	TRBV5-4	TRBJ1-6	CASSLAGSYNSPLHF	TGTGCCAGCAGCTTGGCAGGATCCTATAATTCACCCCTCCACTTT
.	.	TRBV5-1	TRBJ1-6	CASSLWSRNSPLHF	TGCGCCAGCAGCTTGTGGAGTCGTAATTCACCCCTCCACTTT
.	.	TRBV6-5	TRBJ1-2	CASSYSAGNYGYTF	TGTGCCAGCAGTTACTCGGCAGGGAACTATGGCTACACCTTC
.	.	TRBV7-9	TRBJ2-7	CASSPPGGEQYF	TGTGCCAGCAGCCCCCCCGGCGGAGAGCAGTACTTC
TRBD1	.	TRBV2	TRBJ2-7	CASRKGAPPYEQYF	TGTGCCAGCAGAAAGGGGGCCCCCCCCTACGAGCAGTACTTC
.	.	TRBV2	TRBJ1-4	CASSAGTMNEKLFF	TGTGCCAGCAGCGCCGGGACAATGAATGAAAAACTGTTTTTT
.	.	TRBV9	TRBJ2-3	CASSHPGGLPTDTQYF	TGTGCCAGCAGCCACCCCGGGGGACTTCCCACAGATACGCAGTATTTT
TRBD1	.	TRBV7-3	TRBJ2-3	CASSATIDRADTQYF	TGTGCCAGCAGCGCCACAATCGACAGGGCAGATACGCAGTATTTT
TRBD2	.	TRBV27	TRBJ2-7	CASSLFGGRAIIPWYEQYF	TGTGCCAGCAGTTTGTTCGGCGGGAGGGCCATCATCCCATGGTACGAGCAGTACTTC
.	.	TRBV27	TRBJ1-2	CASSLSPLHRDYGYTF	TGTGCCAGCAGTTTATCGCCCCTGCACAGGGACTATGGCTACACCTTC
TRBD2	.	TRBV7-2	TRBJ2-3	CASSSILAGGPTDTQYF	TGTGCCAGCAGCTCCATTCTAGCGGGGGGGCCAACAGATACGCAGTATTTT
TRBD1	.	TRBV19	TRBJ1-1	CASSILQGAMNTEAFF	TGTGCCAGTAGTATCCTCCAGGGGGCAATGAACACTGAAGCTTTCTTT
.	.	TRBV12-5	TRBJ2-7	CASGLLSGSTYEQYF	TGTGCTAGTGGTTTACTCAGCGGGTCCACCTACGAGCAGTACTTC
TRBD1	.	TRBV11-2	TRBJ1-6	CASSSGQAGSPLHF	TGTGCCAGCAGCTCCGGACAGGCGGGTTCACCCCTCCACTTT
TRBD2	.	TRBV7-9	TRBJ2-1	CASSLALEASGSHNEQFF	TGTGCCAGCAGCTTAGCGCTGGAAGCTAGCGGGAGCCACAATGAGCAGTTCTTC
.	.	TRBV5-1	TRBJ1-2	CASSGTGGGYTF	TGCGCCAGCAGCGGAACGGGTGGAGGCTACACCTTC
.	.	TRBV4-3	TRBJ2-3	CASSQDSSDYKYTDTQYF	TGCGCCAGCAGCCAAGATTCATCGGACTACAAATACACAGATACGCAGTATTTT
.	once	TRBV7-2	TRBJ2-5	CASSLILKQETQYF	TGTGCCAGCAGCTTAATTCTCAAACAAGAGACCCAGTACTTC
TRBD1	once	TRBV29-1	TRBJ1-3	CSVSATRDRGNTIYF	TGCAGCGTCAGCGCCACCCGGGACAGAGGAAACACCATATATTTT
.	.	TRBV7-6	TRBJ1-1	CASSLRGGDTEAFF	TGTGCCAGCAGCTTAAGGGGGGGAGACACTGAAGCTTTCTTT
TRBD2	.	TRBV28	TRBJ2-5	CASRPGRVETQYF	TGTGCCAGCCGGCCCGGGAGGGTAGAGACCCAGTACTTC
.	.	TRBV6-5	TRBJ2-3	CASSYSRTGTDTQYF	TGTGCCAGCAGTTACTCCCGGACCGGCACAGATACGCAGTATTTT
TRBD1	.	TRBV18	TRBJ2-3	CASSLTGVKADTQYF	TGTGCCAGCTCATTGACAGGGGTTAAGGCAGATACGCAGTATTTT
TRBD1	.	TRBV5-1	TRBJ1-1	CASSLVWDRATEAFF	TGCGCCAGCAGCTTGGTTTGGGACAGGGCCACTGAAGCTTTCTTT
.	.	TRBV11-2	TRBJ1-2	CASSLVGLGYTF	TGTGCCAGCAGCTTAGTGGGGCTCGGCTACACCTTC
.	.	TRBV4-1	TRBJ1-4	CASSQISGAEKLFF	TGCGCCAGCAGCCAAATTAGTGGCGCTGAAAAACTGTTTTTT
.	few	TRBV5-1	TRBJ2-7	CASSLGGYEQYF	TGCGCCAGCAGCTTGGGGGGGTACGAGCAGTACTTC
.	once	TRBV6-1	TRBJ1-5	CASRAMDYSNQPQHF	TGTGCCAGCAGGGCGATGGACTATAGCAATCAGCCCCAGCATTTT
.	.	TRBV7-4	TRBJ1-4	CASSFFGPNEKLFF	TGTGCCAGCAGCTTCTTCGGTCCCAATGAAAAACTGTTTTTT
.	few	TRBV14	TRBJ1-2	CASSRTHTNYGYTF	TGTGCCAGCAGCCGGACACATACTAACTATGGCTACACCTTC
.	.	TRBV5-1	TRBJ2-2	CASSPGDATNTGELFF	TGCGCCAGCAGCCCGGGGGACGCAACGAACACCGGGGAGCTGTTTTTT
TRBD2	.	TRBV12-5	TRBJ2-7	CASGSSRPGGSKGQYF	TGTGCTAGTGGTTCTTCCAGACCGGGAGGTTCAAAGGGGCAGTACTTC
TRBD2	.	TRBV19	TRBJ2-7	CASSKARTSGRADRTYEQYF	TGTGCCAGTAGTAAAGCCCGGACTAGCGGGAGGGCCGACCGAACCTACGAGCAGTACTTC
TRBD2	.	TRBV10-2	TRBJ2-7	CASSERLAIPYEQYF	TGCGCCAGCAGTGAGCGACTAGCGATCCCCTACGAGCAGTACTTC
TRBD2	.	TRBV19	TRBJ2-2	CASSIGTRGTGELFF	TGTGCCAGTAGTATAGGGACTAGGGGCACCGGGGAGCTGTTTTTT
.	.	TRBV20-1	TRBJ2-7	CSARVWGEQYF	TGCAGTGCTAGAGTGTGGGGAGAGCAGTACTTC
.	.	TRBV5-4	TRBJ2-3	CASSLVSTPDTQYF	TGTGCCAGCAGCTTGGTATCCACGCCCGATACGCAGTATTTT
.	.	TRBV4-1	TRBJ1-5	CASSQALSPREGGNQPQHF	TGCGCCAGCAGCCAAGCTTTATCTCCCAGGGAGGGGGGCAATCAGCCCCAGCATTTT
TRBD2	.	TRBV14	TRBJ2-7	CASSQRVGLALYEQYF	TGTGCCAGCAGCCAAAGGGTGGGACTAGCCCTGTACGAGCAGTACTTC
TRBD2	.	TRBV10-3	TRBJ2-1	CAISGCGGNSYNEQFF	TGTGCCATCAGTGGTTGCGGGGGGAACTCCTACAATGAGCAGTTCTTC
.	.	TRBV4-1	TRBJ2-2	CASSQRGTGELFF	TGCGCCAGCAGCCAGAGGGGCACCGGGGAGCTGTTTTTT
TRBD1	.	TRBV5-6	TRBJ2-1	CAGRKTGGGNEQFF	TGTGCCGGCCGAAAGACAGGGGGTGGGAATGAGCAGTTCTTC
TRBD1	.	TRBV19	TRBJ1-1	CASSALRGLAEAFF	TGTGCCAGTAGCGCCCTCAGGGGGCTCGCTGAAGCTTTCTTT
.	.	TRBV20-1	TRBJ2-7	CSARGYEQYF	TGCAGTGCTAGAGGATACGAGCAGTACTTC
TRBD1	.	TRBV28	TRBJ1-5	CASSRDREGSYQPQHF	TGTGCCAGCAGTCGGGACAGGGAGGGGTCCTATCAGCCCCAGCATTTT
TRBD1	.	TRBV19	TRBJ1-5	CASSIEGRQGTRWENQPQHF	TGTGCCAGTAGTATAGAGGGGCGACAGGGGACTAGGTGGGAAAATCAGCCCCAGCATTTT
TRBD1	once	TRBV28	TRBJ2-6	CASSLQPGQGSSGANVLTF	TGTGCCAGCAGTTTACAACCGGGACAGGGGAGCTCTGGGGCCAACGTCCTGACTTTC
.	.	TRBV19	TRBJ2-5	CASSSGEETQYF	TGTGCCAGTAGTTCGGGGGAAGAGACCCAGTACTTC
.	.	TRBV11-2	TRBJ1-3	CASSCTAHGNTIYF	TGTGCCAGCAGCTGTACCGCGCATGGAAACACCATATATTTT